Each of the 31 T cell receptor beta chains below was sequenced from the same sample in a study of breast tumors, draining lymph nodes, adjacent tissues. Samples came from axillary lymph nodes draining the breast cancer. TCRdb re-derived calls from the multiplex PCR reads in MiXCR, one entry per CDR3 protein. Among more than 80,000 distinct CDR3 sequences, 30% were seen once, and the ten largest hold approximately 5.4%. The sample was axillary lymph node tissue. The source is a female donor with breast cancer. Some clones in this sample may be carry-over from other donors' samples.

At least ten counts were recorded for this clonotype. The chain combines TRBV28 with TRBJ2-2, with D perhaps TRBD1 (6 bases). In germline, CDR1 is MDHEN, CDR2 SYDVKM. V was cut by 2 bases and J by 7 bases, with 11 bases left in between. CDR3 length: 14 residues. CDR3 amino acids: CASSLRQGNGELFF. CDR3 DNA: TGTGCCAGCAGTTTACGGCAGGGGAACGGGGAGCTGTTTTTT. Full variable domain (missing parts from reference TRBV28 and TRBJ2-2): DVKVTQSSRYLVKRTGEKVFLECVQDMDHENMFWYRQDPGLGLRLIYFSYDVKMKEKGDIPEGYSVSREKKERFSLILESASTNQTSMYLCASSLRQGNGELFFGEGSRLTVL.

Details on this clonotype: This may be a read error: a much more frequent sequence differs by one nucleotide. The chain links TRBV11-2 to TRBJ2-2, with 12 bases matching TRBD2. The CDR3 spans 16 residues. With V trimmed by 5 bases and J by 5 bases, 6 bases remained unmatched. Germline values: CDR1 SGHAT, CDR2 FQNNGV. In nucleotides, the CDR3 is TGTGCCAGCAGCGAAACTAGCGGGGGGACAACCGGGGAGCTGTTTTTT. Translation gives CASSETSGGTTGELFF. The full variable domain, its missing parts supplied by reference TRBV11-2 and TRBJ2-2, is EAGVAQSPRYKIIEKRQSVAFWCNPISGHATLYWYQQILGQGPKLLIQFQNNGVVDDSQLPKDRFSAERLKGVDSTLKIQPAKLEDSAVYLCASSETSGGTTGELFFGEGSRLTVL.

The rearrangement joins TRBV28 to TRBJ2-7; unclear D gene. This CDR3 has 12 residues. V lost 4 bases and J lost 3, with 7 bases in between. Germline CDR1 and CDR2: MDHEN and SYDVKM. CDR3 protein: CASSSPNYEQYF. CDR3 sequence (DNA): TGTGCCAGCAGTTCTCCTAACTACGAGCAGTACTTC.

In this sample, this clonotype turned up a few times. With a much larger clone just one base away, this may be a read error. The V gene is TRBV19, the J gene TRBJ2-2, with D possibly matching TRBD2 (6 bases). Germline lookup yields CDR1 LNHDA and CDR2 SQIVND (reference sequence). The CDR3 contains 14 residues. Here the CDR3 reads CASSPEGWYGKLFF. The CDR3 coding sequence is TGTGCCAGTAGTCCGGAGGGGTGGTACGGGAAGCTGTTTTTT. The full variable domain, rest sourced from reference TRBV19 and TRBJ2-2, is DGGITQSPKYLFRKEGQNVTLSCEQNLNHDAMYWYRQDPGQGLRLIYYSQIVNDFQKGDIAEGYSVSREKKESFPLTVTSAQKNPTAFYLCASSPEGWYGKLFFGEGSRLTVL.

This clonotype appeared once. The rearrangement links TRBV24-1 to TRBJ2-7, with D tentatively TRBD2 (5 bases). Germline CDR1 is KGHDR and CDR2 is SFDVKD. The CDR3 has 19 amino acids. V lost 1 base, J lost 7 bases, and 28 bases lay in between. CDR3 DNA: TGTGCCACCAGTGATTTCTCTTCGGGCCAAGGCCAGCCCCCGGGGGAGCAGTACTTC. Protein: CATSDFSSGQGQPPGEQYF.

In this sample, this clonotype turned up many times. The V and J genes are TRBV28 and TRBJ1-2; unclear D gene. CDR1 is MDHEN, CDR2 SYDVKM, per germline. The CDR3 totals 13 residues. The V end was cut by 2 bases, the J end by 4 bases, with 8 bases between. The CDR3 spells CASSLEGLYGYTF. CDR3 in DNA: TGTGCCAGCAGTTTAGAGGGCCTCTATGGCTACACCTTC.

The J gene is TRBJ1-5, the V gene TRBV20-1, with D possibly TRBD1 on 6 matching bases. This CDR3 comprises 12 residues. V was shortened by 2 bases and J by 4 bases, with 6 bases between the two germline ends. CDR1 and CDR2 from the germline V gene are DFQATT and SNEGSKA (reference sequence). CDR3 sequence reads: CSARQGNQPQHF. The CDR3 bases are TGCAGTGCTAGACAGGGGAATCAGCCCCAGCATTTT.

The chain couples TRBV19 to TRBJ1-1; D gene ambiguous. The V gene lost 0 bases and the J gene lost 2 bases, with 10 bases spanning the gap. Germline CDR1 and CDR2: LNHDA and SQIVND (reference sequence). This CDR3 has 15 amino acids. Here the CDR3 reads CASSIEGKQNTEAFF. CDR3 nucleotides: TGTGCCAGTAGTATAGAGGGAAAACAAAACACTGAAGCTTTCTTT.

The chain carries TRBV6-1 and TRBJ2-2; D may correspond to TRBD1 or TRBD2 (5 bases each). This CDR3 has 13 residues. V was clipped by 6 bases and J by 7 bases, with 12 bases between them. Germline assignment: CDR1 MNHNS and CDR2 SASEGT. The CDR3 nucleotides read TGTGCCAGCAGCCTCGTGGGGGACGGGGAGCTGTTTTTT. Translation: CASSLVGDGELFF.

This chain connects TRBV20-1 to TRBJ2-1; D may correspond to TRBD1 or TRBD2 (5 bases each). Per germline, CDR1 DFQATT and CDR2 SNEGSKA (reference sequence). Trimming took 1 base from V and 4 from J, leaving 17 bases between them. The CDR3 has 16 residues. The CDR3 region is CSARGDSGRRYNEQFF. The CDR3 DNA is TGCAGTGCTAGAGGTGATTCGGGGCGCAGGTACAATGAGCAGTTCTTC.

V and J are TRBV28 and TRBJ1-5; 10 bases match TRBD1. The V gene's germline CDR1 is MDHEN and CDR2 SYDVKM. The CDR3 extends over 15 amino acids. V lost 3 bases to trimming and J lost 6 bases; unmatched junction nucleotides: 5. This chain's CDR3 is CASSLGDRGGQPQHF. CDR3 sequence (DNA): TGTGCCAGCAGTTTGGGGGACAGGGGTGGTCAGCCCCAGCATTTT.

This clonotype was recorded many times. V usage is TRBV3-1 and J usage is TRBJ2-3; TRBD2 might be the D (6 bases). Germline V gives CDR1 LGHDT, CDR2 YNNKEL (reference sequence). The length of the CDR3 is 13 residues. V lost 8 bases to trimming and J lost 7 bases, with 16 bases between them. The CDR3 nucleotides read TGTGCCAGCGTCCCACCGGGGGAGTATACGCAGTATTTT. Translating gives CASVPPGEYTQYF.

The sample holds many counts of this clonotype. V is TRBV19 and J is TRBJ1-5; a weak D match, TRBD1 (5 bases). V was trimmed by 2 bases and J by 0 bases, leaving 14 bases between them. This CDR3 has 17 amino acids. Germline assignment: CDR1 LNHDA and CDR2 SQIVND (reference sequence). DNA of the CDR3: TGTGCCAGTAGTATAAGGGTCGGGGGTTATAGCAATCAGCCCCAGCATTTT. Protein product: CASSIRVGGYSNQPQHF. Full variable domain (outside the CDR3, taken from reference TRBV19 and TRBJ1-5): DGGITQSPKYLFRKEGQNVTLSCEQNLNHDAMYWYRQDPGQGLRLIYYSQIVNDFQKGDIAEGYSVSREKKESFPLTVTSAQKNPTAFYLCASSIRVGGYSNQPQHFGDGTRLSIL.

The rearrangement links TRBV12-3 or TRBV12-4 to TRBJ1-2; 8 bases line up with TRBD1. Trimming took 4 bases from V and 8 from J; bases not matched to a gene: 6. The CDR3 covers 13 residues. The CDR3 coding sequence is TGTGCCAGCAGTTCCCGGACAGGGAACGGCTACACCTTC. It yields the protein CASSSRTGNGYTF.

In this sample, this clonotype turned up many times. The V and J genes are TRBV6-1 and TRBJ2-7, with 9 positions matching TRBD2. V was pared by 7 bases and J by 3 bases, with 10 bases of the junction left unmatched. The germline CDR1 and CDR2 sequences are MNHNS and SASEGT. The CDR3 consists of 15 residues. The DNA for the CDR3 is TGTGCCAGCACTCGCGGGAGGGCATCTAGCTACGAGCAGTACTTC. It yields the protein CASTRGRASSYEQYF.

Many counts were recorded for this clonotype. The chain couples TRBV6-5 to TRBJ2-2; 10 bases line up with TRBD2. The length of the CDR3 is 16 residues. Germline V gene data show CDR1 as MNHEY and CDR2 as SVGAGI. The V gene end was trimmed by 6 bases and the J gene end by 6 bases; junction bases not matched to a gene: 10. In DNA, the CDR3 is TGTGCCAGCAGCCAGATAGCGGGAGGAATCGCCGGGGAGCTGTTTTTT. Encoded protein: CASSQIAGGIAGELFF.

This clonotype was picked up many times. This rearrangement joins TRBV4-1 to TRBJ2-5; no reliable D call. Trimming took off 0 bases at V and 2 bases at J, with 13 bases between the two ends. Germline V gene lookup returns CDR1 MGHRA and CDR2 YSYEKL. This CDR3 contains 16 residues. CDR3 region: CASSQDYRQFQETQYF. DNA for the CDR3: TGCGCCAGCAGCCAAGATTACCGGCAGTTTCAAGAGACCCAGTACTTC.

This clonotype was picked up many times. The chain uses TRBV19 and TRBJ2-1, with 15 nucleotides matching TRBD2. From germline, CDR1 is LNHDA and CDR2 SQIVND (reference sequence). The CDR3 is 16 residues long. Trimming cost V 6 bases and J 4 bases; bases outside gene matches: 4. Written as DNA, the CDR3 is TGTGCCAGTAGAGACGGGACTAGCGGGGGGTACAATGAGCAGTTCTTC. Amino acid sequence: CASRDGTSGGYNEQFF.

The sample holds many counts of this clonotype. V is TRBV6-6 and J is TRBJ2-1, with D possibly being TRBD1 (5 bases). The germline V gene has CDR1 MNHNY and CDR2 SVGAGI (reference sequence). Trimming pared 1 base from V and 13 bases from J, leaving 20 bases between. This CDR3 has 15 amino acids. The CDR3 nucleotides are TGTGCCAGCAGTTACTTTACAGGCCGGACCCCCCGACAGTTCTTC. Its protein is CASSYFTGRTPRQFF.

In its sample, this clonotype was seen many times. The CDR3, as DNA: TGTGCCAGCAGCTTTGTTGTCAGCACAGATACGCAGTATTTT. Amino acids: CASSFVVSTDTQYF. The chain is built from TRBV11-2 and TRBJ2-3; D is unclear. CDR1 is SGHAT and CDR2 is FQNNGV in the germline V gene. This CDR3 is built from 14 residues. V gave up 3 bases and J gave up 0 bases, with 7 bases separating them.

In regard to this clonotype: The missing conserved phenylalanine or tryptophan at the end of this CDR3 makes a read error likely. No DNA is shown, since the ends of the CDR3 on it are uncertain; the CDR3 is the one TCRdb lists. This chain uses TRBV9 with TRBJ2-5; TRBD1, as called in the table, went unchecked against the DNA. The CDR3 sequence runs 14 residues, both termini included. Germline V gene data show CDR1 as SGDLS and CDR2 as YYNGEE. Here the CDR3 reads CAGSVWGGGETQSL.

This clonotype came up many times. The chain combines TRBV3-1 with TRBJ2-1, with TRBD2 identical over 12 bases. Germline V gene sequence: CDR1 LGHDT, CDR2 YNNKEL (reference sequence). J gave up 4 bases and V 1 base, and 8 bases lay outside the gene matches. The CDR3 sequence is 18 residues long. The CDR3 reads CASSQARVTSGSYNEQFF. The CDR3 DNA sequence: TGTGCCAGCAGCCAAGCTCGCGTGACTAGCGGGAGTTACAATGAGCAGTTCTTC.

In regard to this clonotype: The junction shows a germline mismatch at one end, possibly a read error. V and J are TRBV30 and TRBJ2-1; 7 bases are a match to TRBD2. CDR3 length equals 15 residues. CDR1 is GTSNPN and CDR2 is SVGIG in the germline V gene (reference sequence). The CDR3, as DNA: TGTGCCTGGGGTGTGGGGGGGAGTGGGAACAATGAGCAGTTCTTC. Its protein product is CAWGVGGSGNNEQFF.

This clonotype was counted a few times. This may arise from a read error, as a much more abundant clone is one base away. V and J are TRBV11-2 and TRBJ2-7, with D tentatively TRBD2 (6 bases). The length of the CDR3 is 15 residues. Trimming removed 1 base from V and 2 bases from J, with 12 bases in between. CDR1 and CDR2 (germline): SGHAT, FQNNGV. The CDR3 loop reads CASSLGTGATYEQYF. DNA of the CDR3: TGTGCCAGCAGCTTAGGGACGGGAGCGACCTACGAGCAGTACTTC.

This clonotype appeared many times. The CDR3 loop is CASREGTGVYNEQFF. Here the CDR3 DNA reads TGCGCCAGCAGAGAAGGGACAGGGGTGTACAATGAGCAGTTCTTC. This chain joins TRBV10-2 and TRBJ2-1, with TRBD1 identical over 10 bases. The CDR3 contains 15 residues. With V trimmed by 6 bases and J by 4 bases, 6 bases remained unmatched. Germline CDR1 reads WSHSY; CDR2 reads SAAADI.

This chain connects TRBV20-1 to TRBJ2-1, with TRBD2 matching 10 bases. Unmatched junction bases numbered 14, after V lost 5 bases and J lost 7 bases. The CDR3 is 16 amino acids. Germline CDR1 reads DFQATT; CDR2 reads SNEGSKA (reference sequence). CDR3 coding DNA: TGCAGTGCTTACAGATCCAGCGGGGGGGTGGGGAATGAGCAGTTCTTC. Protein product: CSAYRSSGGVGNEQFF.

In the case of this clonotype: One junction end does not reproduce the germline sequence, and a read error may be involved. The V gene is TRBV5-6, the J gene TRBJ2-5; 10 bases match TRBD1. The CDR3 has 15 amino acids. Germline CDR1 SGHDT, CDR2 YYEEEE. The CDR3 coding sequence is TGTGCCAGCAGCTTGGGAGACAGGGGGCAAGGGACCCAGCACTTC. It encodes CASSLGDRGQGTQHF.

This clonotype was seen ten or more times. The chain recombines TRBV30 with TRBJ1-6; D is ambiguous. V was shortened by 3 bases and J by 12 bases, with 12 bases between the two germline ends. CDR1 and CDR2 (germline): GTSNPN, SVGIG (reference sequence). The CDR3 has 12 amino acids. CDR3 loop: CAWSPEPVPLHF. In DNA, the CDR3 is TGTGCCTGGAGCCCTGAACCGGTACCCCTCCACTTT.

This clonotype was recorded many times. The genes are TRBV20-1 and TRBJ2-7; D is unclear. This CDR3 comprises 13 residues. V lost 0 bases, J lost 4 bases, and 10 bases lay in between. Looked up from germline, CDR1 is DFQATT and CDR2 is SNEGSKA (reference sequence). The DNA for the CDR3 is TGCAGTGCTAGAGATGGTGGGGATTACGAGCAGTACTTC. Residues: CSARDGGDYEQYF.

This clonotype was observed at least ten times. This rearrangement joins TRBV19 to TRBJ2-7; D uncertain. CDR3 length: 14 residues. Trimming shortened V by 3 bases and J by 6 bases, and 15 bases separated the two germline ends. Germline V gene data show CDR1 as LNHDA and CDR2 as SQIVND (reference sequence). CDR3 coding DNA: TGTGCCAGTAGTATGGTTGATGGGGTCAGCGAGCAGTACTTC. Translating gives CASSMVDGVSEQYF.

This clonotype was seen at least ten times. The genes are TRBV28 and TRBJ1-4; D call uncertain. Germline V lookup: CDR1 MDHEN, CDR2 SYDVKM. V gave up 8 bases and J gave up 3 bases, with 13 bases separating them. CDR3 length: 14 residues. The CDR3 here is CASGPWASNEKLFF. CDR3 DNA sequence: TGTGCCAGCGGCCCGTGGGCGTCTAATGAAAAACTGTTTTTT. Using reference TRBV28 and TRBJ1-4 for the parts outside the CDR3, the full variable domain is DVKVTQSSRYLVKRTGEKVFLECVQDMDHENMFWYRQDPGLGLRLIYFSYDVKMKEKGDIPEGYSVSREKKERFSLILESASTNQTSMYLCASGPWASNEKLFFGSGTQLSVL.